The clone carrying this T cell receptor beta chain was seen at least ten times. The source of the sample is a study of neurological immune-mediated disorders. Study information: Secondary progressive disease was present in 3, and relapsing-remitting disease in roughly 30, of the approximately 35 multiple sclerosis patients.

A total of 2 million PBMCs stored at -80 degrees C provided the unsorted libraries. CDR3 length: 15 residues. V shed 4 bases and J 0 bases; nucleotides not matched to a gene: 5. From germline, CDR1 is SGHRS and CDR2 YFSETQ. TCRdb re-derived calls from the 5' RACE reads in MiXCR, one entry per CDR3 protein. The sample has 87,000 or so distinct CDR3 sequences; around 3.3% are singletons. The sample taken for sequencing was PBMCs. The TCR originated in a woman in her late teens or twenties with multiple sclerosis. The chain employs TRBV5-1 and TRBJ2-7, with 9 bases fitting TRBD2. The CDR3: CASSVSGSSSYEQYF. CDR3 bases: TGCGCCAGCAGCGTTAGCGGGAGCTCCTCCTACGAGCAGTACTTC.